These 9 T cell receptor beta chains came from one sample sequenced in a study of blood T cell repertoires in COVID-19. Data came from immunoSEQ multiplex PCR; TCRdb stores just in-frame clones and leaves some out. This repertoire shows about 140,000 clones, about 86% found once; its top ten account for about 8%. The material sequenced was peripheral blood. These receptor sequences come from a human donor in a cohort sampled during active COVID-19.

The V gene is TRBV6-1, the J gene TRBJ2-7; TRBD1 aligns across 9 bases. Germline V gene lookup returns CDR1 MNHNS and CDR2 SASEGT. V was clipped by 3 bases and J by 1 base; unmatched bases: 7. The CDR3 spans 16 residues. The CDR3 here is CASSERDRASSYEQYF. For the CDR3, the DNA is TGTGCCAGCAGTGAGAGGGACAGGGCGAGTTCCTACGAGCAGTACTTC.

The rearrangement uses TRBV10-1 and TRBJ1-2; possibly TRBD1 for D (6 bases). Germline CDR1 WNHNN, CDR2 SYGVQD (reference sequence). This CDR3 comprises 14 residues. Trimming stripped 4 bases from V and 4 bases from J, with 13 bases between. The CDR3 protein is CASSGGGATYGYTF. The CDR3 bases are TGCGCCAGCAGTGGCGGGGGCGCTACCTATGGCTACACCTTC.

The genes are TRBV25-1 and TRBJ2-3; TRBD2 matches 9 bases. There are 17 residues in the CDR3. J was trimmed by 6 bases and V by 1 base; bases with no gene match: 11. Germline assignment: CDR1 MGHDK and CDR2 SYGVNS. CDR3 DNA sequence: TGTGCCAGCAGTGAATTGAATAGCGGGGGCCACGTGGATACGCAGTATTTT. As protein: CASSELNSGGHVDTQYF. Filled out from reference TRBV25-1 and TRBJ2-3, the complete variable domain reads EADIYQTPRYLVIGTGKKITLECSQTMGHDKMYWYQQDPGMELHLIHYSYGVNSTEKGDLSSESTVSRIRTEHFPLTLESARPSHTSQYLCASSELNSGGHVDTQYFGPGTRLTVL.

This clone was seen only a few times. The chain has TRBV7-6 and TRBJ2-1; 8 nucleotides match TRBD1. CDR1 is SGHVS, CDR2 FNYEAQ, per germline. CDR3 length equals 15 residues. The J segment lost 5 bases and the V segment lost 4 bases, leaving 7 bases of the junction unmatched. The CDR3 here is CASSSLGQEHNEQFF. For the CDR3, the DNA is TGTGCCAGCAGCTCCCTGGGACAGGAACACAATGAGCAGTTCTTC. The entire variable domain, with the rest obtained from reference TRBV7-6 and TRBJ2-1, is as follows: GAGVSQSPRYKVTKRGQDVALRCDPISGHVSLYWYRQALGQGPEFLTYFNYEAQQDKSGLPNDRFSAERPEGSISTLTIQRTEQRDSAMYRCASSSLGQEHNEQFFGPGTRLTVL.

This chain links TRBV7-2 with TRBJ1-4, with D unclear. CDR1 and CDR2 (germline): SGHTA, FQGNSA. The V end lost 2 bases, the J end lost 3 bases, and 7 bases lay between the germline ends. The CDR3 extends over 14 amino acids. The CDR3 sequence is CASSLTESNEKLFF. Here the CDR3 DNA reads TGTGCCAGCAGCTTAACCGAGTCTAATGAAAAACTGTTTTTT.

The V gene is TRBV29-1, the J gene TRBJ1-1, with D possibly TRBD1 on 5 matching bases. Germline loops: CDR1 SQVTM, CDR2 ANQGSEA. Trimming pared 6 bases from V and 6 bases from J, leaving 11 bases between. This CDR3 is built from 11 residues. The CDR3 nucleotides are TGCAGCGTGTCTTCAGGGCCTGAAGCTTTCTTT. Protein: CSVSSGPEAFF.

This sequence joins TRBV6-5 and TRBJ2-5; the match to TRBD1 covers 10 bases. The trim removed 2 bases at V and 5 bases at J, leaving 5 bases unmatched. This CDR3 has 15 residues. Germline V gene lookup returns CDR1 MNHEY and CDR2 SVGAGI. CDR3 in amino acids: CASSYRGQGIETQYF. The CDR3 DNA follows: TGTGCCAGCAGTTACAGGGGACAGGGGATTGAGACCCAGTACTTC.

The chain combines TRBV6-5 with TRBJ2-7; TRBD2 matches at 9 bases. Germline values: CDR1 MNHEY, CDR2 SVGAGI. With 7 bases clipped from V and 0 bases from J, the junction kept 7 bases outside the gene matches. This CDR3 has 15 amino acids. DNA of the CDR3: TGTGCCAGCATGACAGGTAGCGGGGGCTCCTACGAGCAGTACTTC. It translates to CASMTGSGGSYEQYF.

The chain recombines TRBV19 with TRBJ1-3; D perhaps matches TRBD1 (6 bases). The CDR3 loop spans 15 amino acids. V lost 7 bases, J lost 2 bases, and 15 bases lay in between. Germline lookup yields CDR1 LNHDA and CDR2 SQIVND (reference sequence). The CDR3, as DNA: TGTGCCAGTACCCCCGAGGGGGTTACTGGAAACACCATATATTTT. This translates into CASTPEGVTGNTIYF.